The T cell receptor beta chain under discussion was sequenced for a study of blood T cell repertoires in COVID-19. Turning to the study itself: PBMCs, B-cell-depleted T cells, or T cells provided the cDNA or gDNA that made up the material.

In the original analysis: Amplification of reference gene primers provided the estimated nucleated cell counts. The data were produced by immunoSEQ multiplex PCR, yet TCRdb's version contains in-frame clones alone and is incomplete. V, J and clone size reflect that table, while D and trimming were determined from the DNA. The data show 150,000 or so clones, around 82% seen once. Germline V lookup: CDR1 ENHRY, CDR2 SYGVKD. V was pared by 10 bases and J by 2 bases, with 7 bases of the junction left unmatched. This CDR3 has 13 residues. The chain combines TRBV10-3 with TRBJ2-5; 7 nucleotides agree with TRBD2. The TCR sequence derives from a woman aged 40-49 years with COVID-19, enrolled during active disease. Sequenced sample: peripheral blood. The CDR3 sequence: CATGTITQETQYF. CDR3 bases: TGTGCCACGGGGACTATAACTCAAGAGACCCAGTACTTC.